The 30 T cell receptor beta chains listed next were all sequenced from one sample in a study of identical twins. TCRdb fed the 5' RACE reads into MiXCR, producing one record per CDR3 protein. Here the sample spans about 520,000 distinct CDR3 sequences, roughly a fifth being singletons. The data were also submitted as part of a second study, on T cells expressing NK-cell markers.

Sequencing was performed on CD4+ T cells sorted from blood. The source is a woman under 30 in good health.

This clonotype was counted between two and nine times. The chain couples TRBV20-1 to TRBJ2-1, with D perhaps being TRBD1 or TRBD2 (5 bases each). This CDR3 region has 13 residues. V was clipped by 3 bases and J by 2 bases, with 8 bases between them. From germline, CDR1 is DFQATT and CDR2 SNEGSKA (reference sequence). The CDR3 sequence: CSARGPPYNEQFF. In nucleotides, the CDR3 is TGCAGTGCTAGGGGACCCCCCTACAATGAGCAGTTCTTC.

CDR3 protein: CASSYNINTEAFF. In DNA, the CDR3 is TGTGCCAGCAGCTATAACATAAACACTGAAGCTTTCTTT. This chain connects TRBV7-9 to TRBJ1-1; D gene uncertain. Germline CDR1 and CDR2: SEHNR and FQNEAQ (reference sequence). V lost 4 bases and J 2 bases, leaving 8 bases between the germline ends. CDR3 length: 13 amino acids.

This clonotype was found a few times. The chain combines TRBV7-9 with TRBJ2-5; D unclear. V dropped 8 bases and J dropped 3 bases, with 25 bases sitting between them. Germline lookup yields CDR1 SEHNR and CDR2 FQNEAQ (reference sequence). The CDR3 contains 17 residues. CDR3 in amino acids: CASSSPLTAVLEETQYF. The CDR3 DNA follows: TGTGCCAGCTCATCGCCTTTGACGGCGGTGTTAGAAGAGACCCAGTACTTC.

The V gene is TRBV29-1, the J gene TRBJ2-7; no clear D gene. The CDR3 runs to 12 residues. Trimming pared 4 bases from V and 2 bases from J, leaving 9 bases between. The germline V gene encodes CDR1 SQVTM and CDR2 ANQGSEA. The CDR3, as DNA: TGCAGCGTTGTGGCCAGCACCTACGAGCAGTACTTC. Translation gives CSVVASTYEQYF.

This clonotype was observed a few times. The V call is TRBV5-1, the J call TRBJ2-7; D possibly uses TRBD1 or TRBD2 (7 bases each). Trimming cost V 2 bases and J 2 bases, with 14 bases left between them. Per the germline V gene, CDR1 is SGHRS and CDR2 is YFSETQ. The CDR3 runs 15 residues. CDR3 DNA sequence: TGCGCCAGCAGCTTACAGGGGAGGGACCCCTACGAGCAGTACTTC. Protein sequence: CASSLQGRDPYEQYF.

The chain joins TRBV7-9 to TRBJ2-1, with 7 bases fitting TRBD2. The ends lost 5 bases at V and 9 bases at J; junction bases unmatched: 7. Germline assignment: CDR1 SEHNR and CDR2 FQNEAQ (reference sequence). This CDR3 is built from 13 residues. CDR3 region: CASSENGGGEQFF. The CDR3 region has the DNA TGTGCCAGCAGCGAAAATGGGGGGGGTGAGCAGTTCTTC.

This clonotype was counted only a few times. V is TRBV18 and J is TRBJ1-1; TRBD1 matches at 9 bases. V lost 3 bases and J lost 1; bases outside the gene matches: 6. The CDR3 sequence is 16 residues long. Per the germline V gene, CDR1 is KGHSH and CDR2 is LQKENI. The CDR3 is CASSPLQGAANTEAFF. The CDR3 nucleotides are TGTGCCAGCTCACCGCTACAGGGGGCGGCGAACACTGAAGCTTTCTTT.

This clonotype was detected only a few times. The chain couples TRBV5-1 to TRBJ1-1; 7 positions agree with TRBD1. The V gene's germline CDR1 is SGHRS and CDR2 YFSETQ. Trimming took 7 bases from V and 3 from J; bases not matched to a gene: 9. The CDR3 is 14 residues long. CDR3 in DNA: TGCGCCAGCGGAGCGGGAACAGGGGACACTGAAGCTTTCTTT. This translates into CASGAGTGDTEAFF.

This clonotype came up many times. The chain is built from TRBV12-3 or TRBV12-4 and TRBJ2-1; 10 nucleotides align to TRBD2. CDR3 size: 15 residues. With V trimmed by 5 bases and J by 8 bases, 9 bases remained unmatched. The CDR3 sequence: CASSPLGLAFDEQFF. For the CDR3, the DNA is TGTGCCAGCAGTCCCCTGGGACTAGCGTTCGATGAGCAGTTCTTC.

The gene calls are TRBV6-5 and TRBJ2-3; no reliable D call. The ends were cut back, 1 base at V and 7 bases at J, with 6 bases in the middle. This CDR3 is built from 12 residues. Looked up from germline, CDR1 is MNHEY and CDR2 is SVGAGI. This CDR3 reads CASSYYGHTQYF. The CDR3 DNA sequence: TGTGCCAGCAGTTACTACGGCCATACGCAGTATTTT.

The table lists this clonotype with a few counts. This chain joins TRBV7-3 and TRBJ1-1; D unclear. Germline CDR1 SGHTA, CDR2 FQGTGA. The CDR3 loop spans 17 amino acids. The germline V and J ends were trimmed by 1 base and 1 base, with 16 bases remaining between them. This CDR3 is CASSLKGWLDGNTEAFF. The CDR3 DNA is TGTGCCAGCAGCTTAAAGGGTTGGCTGGACGGGAACACTGAAGCTTTCTTT.

In this sample, this clonotype turned up a few times. The V gene is TRBV20-1, the J gene TRBJ1-3, with D possibly being TRBD1 (5 bases). The CDR3 contains 15 residues. V lost 3 bases and J lost 0, with 12 bases in between. From germline, CDR1 is DFQATT and CDR2 SNEGSKA (reference sequence). The CDR3 region is CSASARQSSGNTIYF. In nucleotides, the CDR3 is TGCAGTGCTAGCGCTAGACAGAGCTCTGGAAACACCATATATTTT.

This clonotype was seen ten or more times. V and J are TRBV7-2 and TRBJ1-5, with D tentatively TRBD1 (5 bases). The V end was cut by 1 base, the J end by 6 bases, with 13 bases between. The CDR3 totals 15 residues. The germline V gene has CDR1 SGHTA and CDR2 FQGNSA. The CDR3: CASSLGVREAQPQHF. The CDR3, as DNA: TGTGCCAGCAGCTTAGGGGTCAGGGAGGCTCAGCCCCAGCATTTT.

CDR3 nucleotide sequence: TGTGCCAGCAGGGACGAAGCAGGGTTCTCCTACGAGCAGTACTTC. Its protein product is CASRDEAGFSYEQYF. The V and J genes are TRBV6-1 and TRBJ2-7; D perhaps matches TRBD1 (5 bases). The CDR3 consists of 15 residues. V was trimmed by 6 bases and J by 0 bases, leaving 15 bases between them. Germline V gene data show CDR1 as MNHNS and CDR2 as SASEGT.

Ten or more counts support this clonotype. This chain links TRBV29-1 with TRBJ2-3; possibly TRBD1 for D (5 bases). Trimming stripped 3 bases from V and 6 bases from J, with 13 bases between. Germline-derived CDR1 and CDR2 are SQVTM and ANQGSEA. CDR3 length equals 13 residues. CDR3 coding DNA: TGCAGCGTTGATTTAAGGCCAGGGGATACGCAGTATTTT. Protein product: CSVDLRPGDTQYF.

This clonotype was observed at least ten times. J is TRBJ1-1 and V is TRBV29-1, with D perhaps TRBD1 (5 bases). Trimming left V 3 bases short and J 4 bases short, with 15 bases between. CDR1 SQVTM and CDR2 ANQGSEA come from the germline V gene. The CDR3 is 14 residues long. DNA for the CDR3: TGCAGCGTTGAGTCAGGGTACGGAGGCACTGAAGCTTTCTTT. Protein product: CSVESGYGGTEAFF.

V gene TRBV29-1 combines with J gene TRBJ2-2, with D uncertain. V lost 7 bases, J lost 6 bases, and 12 bases lay in between. Germline V gives CDR1 SQVTM, CDR2 ANQGSEA. The CDR3 covers 12 residues. CDR3 residues: CSASRFPGELFF. The CDR3 nucleotides are TGCAGCGCGTCTAGGTTTCCCGGGGAGCTGTTTTTT.

This clonotype was seen a handful of times. The chain carries TRBV10-3 and TRBJ1-2; TRBD1 matches at 8 bases. Germline V gene sequence: CDR1 ENHRY, CDR2 SYGVKD. The V segment lost 10 bases and the J segment 5 bases; nucleotides outside the gene matches: 15. CDR3 length: 15 amino acids. CDR3 protein: CATRADRENLYGYTF. The DNA for the CDR3 is TGTGCCACTAGAGCGGACAGGGAGAATTTGTATGGCTACACCTTC.

This clonotype has only a few counts. This sequence joins TRBV20-1 and TRBJ2-6; TRBD2 matches at 7 bases. V shed 3 bases, J shed 0 bases, and the junction held 5 bases outside the gene matches. Germline V gene data show CDR1 as DFQATT and CDR2 as SNEGSKA (reference sequence). CDR3 length: 16 amino acids. The chain's CDR3 is CSASPGGFSGANVLTF. The CDR3 DNA is TGCAGTGCTAGCCCCGGGGGGTTCTCTGGGGCCAACGTCCTGACTTTC.

This chain connects TRBV6-1 to TRBJ2-7; no reliable D call. Germline CDR1 reads MNHNS; CDR2 reads SASEGT. The CDR3 runs to 14 residues. V was trimmed by 7 bases and J by 4 bases, leaving 17 bases between them. CDR3: CASKVDRRGYEQYF. CDR3 DNA sequence: TGTGCCAGCAAAGTCGACCGTCGAGGATACGAGCAGTACTTC.

This clonotype occurred a few times. This chain joins TRBV20-1 and TRBJ2-5; either TRBD1 or TRBD2 may supply D (5 bases each). Per germline, CDR1 DFQATT and CDR2 SNEGSKA (reference sequence). With 4 bases removed from V and 0 bases from J, the gap between germline ends came to 21 bases. The CDR3 is made up of 17 amino acids. CDR3 bases: TGCAGTGCTACGAACGCCCGGGACCATAGGTACCAAGAGACCCAGTACTTC. This sequence encodes CSATNARDHRYQETQYF.

This clonotype was observed at least ten times. The chain is built from TRBV20-1 and TRBJ2-5; D tentatively fits TRBD1 or TRBD2 (5 bases each). The CDR3 has 11 amino acids. The V and J ends lost 1 base and 5 bases respectively, with 5 bases between them. The germline V gene encodes CDR1 DFQATT and CDR2 SNEGSKA (reference sequence). DNA for the CDR3: TGCAGTGCTAGAGGGGGGGAGACCCAGTACTTC. It codes for CSARGGETQYF.

This clonotype has only a few counts. The V and J genes are TRBV10-3 and TRBJ1-1; TRBD1 matches at 9 bases. V gave up 7 bases and J gave up 0 bases; unmatched junction bases: 3. The germline V gene encodes CDR1 ENHRY and CDR2 SYGVKD. The length of the CDR3 is 14 residues. CDR3 sequence: CAIKQGAMNTEAFF. The CDR3 nucleotides are TGTGCCATCAAACAGGGGGCGATGAACACTGAAGCTTTCTTT.

V and J are TRBV5-1 and TRBJ2-5; no reliable D call. This CDR3 comprises 14 residues. V gave up 2 bases and J gave up 1 base, with 9 bases separating them. Germline V gene data show CDR1 as SGHRS and CDR2 as YFSETQ. This CDR3 reads CASSFAAVQETQYF. CDR3 sequence (DNA): TGCGCCAGCAGCTTTGCGGCAGTCCAAGAGACCCAGTACTTC.

This clonotype turned up a few times. V gene TRBV20-1 combines with J gene TRBJ2-1, with 12 nucleotides matching TRBD2. V lost 6 bases to trimming and J lost 12 bases; unmatched junction nucleotides: 12. Germline CDR1 DFQATT, CDR2 SNEGSKA (reference sequence). This CDR3 contains 14 residues. CDR3 loop: CSADLAGGPGPQFF. Written as DNA, the CDR3 is TGCAGTGCCGACCTAGCGGGAGGGCCGGGTCCGCAGTTCTTC.

This clonotype was observed a few times. The chain combines TRBV5-1 with TRBJ2-3, with 8 bases aligning to TRBD2. V shed 1 base and J 8 bases; nucleotides not matched to a gene: 9. The CDR3 length is 15 residues. Germline values: CDR1 SGHRS, CDR2 YFSETQ. Here the CDR3 DNA reads TGCGCCAGCAGCTTGAGCTGGGCGGGAGGTGGTACGCAGTATTTT. This encodes CASSLSWAGGGTQYF.

The CDR3, as DNA: TGCGCCAGCAGCTCGGGGACAGGGCGCACTGAAGCTTTCTTT. Amino acid sequence: CASSSGTGRTEAFF. The chain joins TRBV5-1 to TRBJ1-1, with 9 positions matching TRBD1. V was clipped by 3 bases and J by 4 bases; unmatched bases: 4. Germline loops: CDR1 SGHRS, CDR2 YFSETQ. This CDR3 has 14 residues.

This clonotype appeared a few times. The rearrangement links TRBV7-2 to TRBJ1-6; 8 bases map to TRBD1. The trim removed 3 bases at V and 7 bases at J, leaving 2 bases unmatched. Germline-derived CDR1 and CDR2 are SGHTA and FQGNSA. CDR3 length equals 14 residues. The CDR3, as DNA: TGTGCCAGCAGCTTTCACAGGGGGAATTCACCCCTCCACTTT. This codes for CASSFHRGNSPLHF.

The chain carries TRBV20-1 and TRBJ2-3; 7 nucleotides line up with TRBD2. The CDR3 consists of 14 residues. Germline loops: CDR1 DFQATT, CDR2 SNEGSKA (reference sequence). Losses at the gene ends were 4 bases for V and 0 bases for J; bases not matched to a gene: 4. The CDR3 loop reads CSAKRGPSTDTQYF. As DNA, the CDR3 is TGCAGTGCTAAGCGGGGCCCTAGCACAGATACGCAGTATTTT.

This clonotype was seen once. The rearrangement uses TRBV18 and TRBJ2-7; unclear D gene. Trimming stripped 3 bases from V and 6 bases from J, with 12 bases between. Germline CDR1 and CDR2: KGHSH and LQKENI. This CDR3 has 13 residues. The CDR3 DNA reads TGTGCCAGCTCACCCCTACCTGTTGGCGAGCAGTACTTC. Translation: CASSPLPVGEQYF.